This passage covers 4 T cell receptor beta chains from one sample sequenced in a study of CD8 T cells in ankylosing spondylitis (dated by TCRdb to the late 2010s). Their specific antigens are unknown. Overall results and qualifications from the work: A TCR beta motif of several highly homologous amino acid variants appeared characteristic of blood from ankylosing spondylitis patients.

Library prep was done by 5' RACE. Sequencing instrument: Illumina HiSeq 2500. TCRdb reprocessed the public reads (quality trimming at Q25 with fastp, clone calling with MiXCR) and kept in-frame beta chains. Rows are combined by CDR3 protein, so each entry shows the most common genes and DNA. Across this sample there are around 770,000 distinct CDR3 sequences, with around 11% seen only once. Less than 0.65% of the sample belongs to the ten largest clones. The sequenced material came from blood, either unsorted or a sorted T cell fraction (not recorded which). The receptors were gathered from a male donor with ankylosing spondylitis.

CDR3 DNA sequence: TGTGCCAGCAGCTTAGGGGGTCAACAGGGGAACAATCAGCCCCAGCATTTT. Translating gives CASSLGGQQGNNQPQHF. The chain carries TRBV13 and TRBJ1-5, with 7 bases that match TRBD1. The germline V gene encodes CDR1 PRHDT and CDR2 FYEKMQ (reference sequence). The CDR3 extends over 17 amino acids. V dropped 0 bases and J dropped 3; count of bases not matched to a gene: 8.

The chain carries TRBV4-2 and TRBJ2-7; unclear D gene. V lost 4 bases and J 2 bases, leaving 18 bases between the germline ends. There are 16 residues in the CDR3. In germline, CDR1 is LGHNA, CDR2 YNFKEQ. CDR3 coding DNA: TGTGCCAGCAGCCGGGAAGTGGCGTCGGAGCCCTACGAGCAGTACTTC. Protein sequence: CASSREVASEPYEQYF.

The CDR3 bases are TGTGCCAGCAGCGTCGCCGGAACCCACACCGGGGAGCTGTTTTTT. Protein: CASSVAGTHTGELFF. This chain joins TRBV9 and TRBJ2-2; D is ambiguous. V was pared by 2 bases and J by 3 bases, with 11 bases between. The V gene's germline CDR1 is SGDLS and CDR2 YYNGEE. The CDR3 contains 15 residues.

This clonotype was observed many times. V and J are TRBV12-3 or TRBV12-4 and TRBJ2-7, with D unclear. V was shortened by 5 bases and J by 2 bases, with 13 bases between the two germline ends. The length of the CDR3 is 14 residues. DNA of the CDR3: TGTGCCAGCAGTCTAACAATTGGGGCCTACGAGCAGTACTTC. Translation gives CASSLTIGAYEQYF.